This TCR beta chain was retrieved from a study of shared clonotypes between healthy human individuals (dated by TCRdb to 2018 to 2020). At the level of the whole study: A couple of women and a few men aged 18 to 49 years were included in the cohort. To estimate repertoire size and how much clonotype sharing occurs between individuals, the study deeply sequenced the blood TCR repertoires of about five healthy adults. To increase sequencing depth and limit assay-specific biases, different laboratories used diverse techniques to prepare libraries and sequence TCR repertoires. Per donor, leukapheresis produced somewhere between about 0.85 and 9.5 billion PBMCs. The full study reports these points: Sampling was restricted to blood, and TCR repertoires in tissue are likely to differ from TCR repertoires in blood. Pairwise subsampling led to the expectation that sequencing depth would affect the degree of clonotype sharing among donors. The genetic and exposure-history diversity represented was limited by the small number of donors.

Donors were healthy HIV-negative adults with no recently reported acute infections or vaccinations. Only Caucasian adults living in Nashville, Tennessee, USA were represented among the donors. In the unsorted samples, around 81 million PBMCs were counted, and genomic DNA was extracted using the QIAamp DNA Blood Mini kit. After blood collection by leukapheresis, PBMCs were isolated using Ficoll-Histopaque density gradient centrifugation and then cryopreserved in the vapor phase of liquid nitrogen. From a lookup of the germline V gene, CDR1 and CDR2 are SGHTA and FQGNSA. V is cut back by 5 bases and J by 7 bases, with 2 bases in the junction unmatched. Spanning cysteine to phenylalanine, the CDR3 consists of 13 amino acids. The read is trimmed to its CDR3 DNA, 39 bases read in frame from base 1. Details on this clone: The antigen it recognizes is unknown. No base-level quality is on record; no much larger clone is a single base apart.

Using the deep immunoSEQ assay, TCR CDR3 regions were amplified from genomic DNA by multiplex PCR. Extracted genomic DNA from each cell subset was distributed evenly across all wells of several immunoSEQ 96-well plates, and each plate was treated as a replicate. Each replicate PCR for unsorted PBMC received roughly 0.3 ug genomic DNA, equal to approximately 29,000 T cell genomes. Ten immunoSEQ deep assay plates were used to sequence unsorted PBMC genomic DNA. The purified libraries were quantified using a Qubit 3.0 fluorometer, sized with a Bioanalyzer 2100, and then quantified again using the KAPA Library Quantification kit. Every immunoSEQ 96-well plate was sequenced on a separate single-read 150-cycle Illumina NextSeq 550 flow cell. Regarding the original processing steps: Because the immunoSEQ output held only junctional sequences and lacked quality scores, the filtering could not match the filtering applied to full-length reads. Sequences were annotated with PyIR, a Python wrapper for IgBLAST v1.9, and V/J genes and CDR3 were assigned using IMGT germline references. Any read was removed if the V/J assignment was weak (E-value above 1e-6), the CDR3 was missing, or the read contained stop codons, out-of-frame junctions, or ambiguous translated residues. A V3J clonotype was defined by an identical inferred V gene, J gene, and CDR3 amino acid sequence. Percentage overlap between repertoires was computed as shared unique clonotypes divided by the size of the smaller repertoire. Three approaches were used to assess repertoire richness: RTK rarefaction, the Chao1 estimator, and Recon v2.1 estimates of unobserved clonotypes. Here the immuneACCESS table is served through TCRdb, limited to in-frame sequences with V and J called. Missing clones are a known gap in these copies; in checked studies unresolved V genes cover under half, and the rest lacks a known reason. V and J calls and clone size are copied from that table; D and trimming were computed from the DNA. The sample table records about 560,000 clones; roughly 72% of these occur just once. 12% of the sample goes to the ten largest clones.

Sample: PBMCs. The source is a woman aged 40-49 years in good health. Some clones in this sample may be carry-over from other donors' samples. The chain links TRBV7-2 with TRBJ1-4, with 9 bases in between that match TRBD1. The CDR3 region has the sequence CASSPDRGEKLFF. The DNA reads as follows: TGTGCCAGCAGCCCGGACAGGGGTGAAAAACTGTTTTTT.